These 27 T cell receptor beta chains were all obtained from the same sample, sequenced in a study of cytomegalovirus exposure and HLA in healthy donors. A multiplex PCR was run with 60 Vbeta primers and 13 Jbeta primers. Only in-frame clones appear in the TCRdb table, and some are missing; sequencing was by immunoSEQ multiplex PCR. The top ten hold less than 7% of the sample, which has tens of thousands of clones, 65% to 75% seen once. The sample was PBMCs. The receptors here all came from a young woman in good health and CMV-seronegative.

Comment on this clone: The CDR3 ends on some other residue instead of the conserved phenylalanine or tryptophan, so this is likely a read error. V usage is TRBV25-1 and J usage is TRBJ2-7; perhaps TRBD2 as D (5 bases). Germline CDR1 MGHDK, CDR2 SYGVNS. This CDR3 comprises 15 residues. Trimming left V 1 base short and J 3 bases short, with 13 bases between. This chain's CDR3 is CASSELEERNYEQYL. In DNA, the CDR3 is TGTGCCAGCAGTGAATTGGAGGAAAGGAACTACGAGCAGTACCTC.

This chain joins TRBV27 and TRBJ2-3; 9 bases line up with TRBD2. Trimming removed 8 bases from V and 6 bases from J; junction bases left unmatched: 9. The CDR3 has 14 residues. CDR1 MNHEY and CDR2 SMNVEV come from the germline V gene (reference sequence). For the CDR3, the DNA is TGTGCCAGCCGCCGGGGACTAGCAGTCGATACGCAGTATTTT. It encodes CASRRGLAVDTQYF.

The chain has TRBV9 and TRBJ2-4, with 7 bases lining up with TRBD2. The CDR3 has 16 residues. Trimming cost V 0 bases and J 10 bases; bases outside gene matches: 13. Germline V gene data show CDR1 as SGDLS and CDR2 as YYNGEE. CDR3 sequence (DNA): TGTGCCAGCAGCGTAGGGGGGGGGACTGCCCCAGGGATTCAGTACTTC. Amino acid sequence: CASSVGGGTAPGIQYF.

This sequence joins TRBV27 and TRBJ2-3; 14 bases line up with TRBD2. The CDR3 loop spans 19 amino acids. The germline gives CDR1 MNHEY, CDR2 SMNVEV (reference sequence). Trimming removed 4 bases from V and 5 bases from J; junction bases left unmatched: 14. The CDR3 spells CASSSLLPGLAGAQDTQYF. CDR3 nucleotides: TGTGCCAGCAGTTCCCTTCTCCCGGGACTAGCGGGAGCGCAAGATACGCAGTATTTT.

The chain links TRBV5-4 to TRBJ2-2; possibly TRBD1 for D (6 bases). The CDR3 has 17 residues. CDR1 is SGHNT, CDR2 YYREEE, per germline (reference sequence). Trimming stripped 4 bases from V and 0 bases from J, with 16 bases between. This chain's CDR3 is CASSDPGAATNTGELFF. CDR3 sequence (DNA): TGTGCCAGCAGCGACCCAGGGGCCGCTACGAACACCGGGGAGCTGTTTTTT.

The chain joins TRBV18 to TRBJ2-2, with TRBD2 as a possible D gene (6 bases). With 0 bases removed from V and 1 base from J, the gap between germline ends came to 27 bases. This CDR3 spans 22 amino acids. Germline assignment: CDR1 KGHSH and CDR2 LQKENI. CDR3 loop: CASSPPEEGPGVGLQNTGELFF. CDR3 DNA: TGTGCCAGCTCACCACCGGAAGAAGGCCCAGGCGTGGGACTCCAGAACACCGGGGAGCTGTTTTTT.

This chain uses TRBV20-1 with TRBJ2-3; perhaps TRBD2 as D (6 bases). The V gene's germline CDR1 is DFQATT and CDR2 SNEGSKA (reference sequence). The V and J ends lost 3 bases and 6 bases respectively, with 7 bases between them. The CDR3 is 11 residues long. The CDR3, as DNA: TGCAGTGCTAGTCGGGGGGATACGCAGTATTTT. Translation: CSASRGDTQYF.

This chain joins TRBV27 and TRBJ2-7, with D tentatively TRBD1 (5 bases). This CDR3 is 14 amino acids long. The germline V and J ends were trimmed by 2 bases and 4 bases, with 12 bases remaining between them. Germline CDR1 reads MNHEY; CDR2 reads SMNVEV (reference sequence). CDR3 bases: TGTGCCAGCAGTTTAGCAGGGCCGTCGTACGAGCAGTACTTC. This translates into CASSLAGPSYEQYF.

The CDR3 here is CASSYVRVNTEAFF. The CDR3, as DNA: TGTGCCAGCAGTTACGTGAGGGTGAACACTGAAGCTTTCTTT. This chain links TRBV6-5 with TRBJ1-1, with D unresolved. Trimming shortened V by 2 bases and J by 0 bases, and 7 bases separated the two germline ends. Germline V lookup: CDR1 MNHEY, CDR2 SVGAGI. The CDR3 has 14 residues.

The sample holds a few counts of this clone. A read error may produce the germline difference seen at one junction end. The V call is TRBV7-7, the J call TRBJ2-3; D is ambiguous. Germline CDR1 is SSHAT and CDR2 is FNYEAQ (reference sequence). The CDR3 has 15 amino acids. CDR3 sequence: CASSLGATSTDTQYF. As DNA, the CDR3 is TGTGCTAGCAGCTTAGGAGCCACTAGCACAGATACGCAGTATTTT.

The genes are TRBV19 and TRBJ2-1; 7 nucleotides match TRBD2. This CDR3 contains 13 residues. With V trimmed by 3 bases and J by 7 bases, 3 bases remained unmatched. Per the germline V gene, CDR1 is LNHDA and CDR2 is SQIVND (reference sequence). The DNA of the CDR3 is TGTGCCAGTAGTATGTCGGGAGGAAATGAGCAGTTCTTC. Translated, it gives CASSMSGGNEQFF.

This chain joins TRBV19 and TRBJ1-2; perhaps TRBD1 as D (5 bases). CDR1 and CDR2 from the germline V gene are LNHDA and SQIVND (reference sequence). The germline V and J ends were trimmed by 10 bases and 0 bases, with 21 bases remaining between them. This CDR3 has 16 residues. The CDR3 region has the DNA TGTGCCACCCGGGTGGTAGGACAACCCTCTAACTATGGCTACACCTTC. Its translation: CATRVVGQPSNYGYTF.

The chain is built from TRBV30 and TRBJ1-6, with D perhaps matching TRBD1 (6 bases). Trimming took off 2 bases at V and 3 bases at J, with 14 bases between the two ends. The CDR3 totals 16 residues. The germline CDR1 and CDR2 sequences are GTSNPN and SVGIG (reference sequence). Written as DNA, the CDR3 is TGTGCCTGGAGTCTCTCTCGACAGGTCTATAATTCACCCCTCCACTTT. Protein: CAWSLSRQVYNSPLHF.

The chain links TRBV19 to TRBJ1-1; 9 bases line up with TRBD1. The CDR3 sequence is 14 residues long. V was pared by 2 bases and J by 7 bases, with 5 bases of the junction left unmatched. Germline CDR1 is LNHDA and CDR2 is SQIVND (reference sequence). Here the CDR3 reads CASSIMGQGSEAFF. The CDR3 nucleotides are TGTGCCAGTAGTATAATGGGACAGGGCAGTGAAGCTTTCTTT.

In its sample, this clone was seen once. The rearrangement joins TRBV19 to TRBJ1-1, with D maybe TRBD1 (6 bases). CDR1 and CDR2 from the germline V gene are LNHDA and SQIVND (reference sequence). The CDR3 is 15 amino acids. V dropped 2 bases and J dropped 0 bases, with 10 bases sitting between them. The CDR3 spells CASSINRDLNTEAFF. The CDR3 nucleotides read TGTGCCAGTAGTATAAACAGGGACCTGAACACTGAAGCTTTCTTT.

The CDR3 sequence: CASSEIGGSRTDTQYF. For the CDR3, the DNA is TGCGCCAGCAGTGAGATCGGCGGGAGTAGGACAGATACGCAGTATTTT. This rearrangement joins TRBV10-1 to TRBJ2-3; 7 bases fit TRBD2. The CDR3 loop spans 16 amino acids. The ends lost 2 bases at V and 3 bases at J; junction bases unmatched: 8. CDR1 and CDR2 from the germline V gene are WNHNN and SYGVQD (reference sequence).

The chain recombines TRBV29-1 with TRBJ1-2; a possible D gene is TRBD1 (6 bases). The V end was cut by 0 bases, the J end by 4 bases, with 15 bases between. The germline V gene has CDR1 SQVTM and CDR2 ANQGSEA. The CDR3 loop spans 15 amino acids. CDR3 coding DNA: TGCAGCGTTGAAGATCGAAGGGACACCTCCTATGGCTACACCTTC. Protein: CSVEDRRDTSYGYTF. Based on the CDR3 plus reference TRBV29-1 and TRBJ1-2, the full variable domain is SAVISQKPSRDICQRGTSLTIQCQVDSQVTMMFWYRQQPGQSLTLIATANQGSEATYESGFVIDKFPISRPNLTFSTLTVSNMSPEDSSIYLCSVEDRRDTSYGYTFGSGTRLTVV.

This chain connects TRBV5-1 to TRBJ1-1; D might be TRBD1 (5 bases). Trimming took off 4 bases at V and 7 bases at J, with 11 bases between the two ends. In germline, CDR1 is SGHRS, CDR2 YFSETQ. The CDR3 runs 12 residues. CDR3 protein: CASSQEGHEAFF. The CDR3, as DNA: TGCGCCAGCAGCCAGGAAGGACATGAAGCTTTCTTT.

The CDR3 spells CASSVDFTGYGYTF. In DNA, the CDR3 is TGTGCCAGCAGCGTAGACTTTACAGGTTATGGCTACACCTTC. The chain recombines TRBV9 with TRBJ1-2; a possible D gene is TRBD1 (5 bases). V lost 0 bases and J lost 5, with 11 bases in between. CDR1 and CDR2 (germline): SGDLS, YYNGEE. CDR3 length: 14 amino acids.

This clone was observed once. This rearrangement joins TRBV5-1 to TRBJ2-7; D possibly corresponds to TRBD1 (6 bases). Germline CDR1 reads SGHRS; CDR2 reads YFSETQ. This CDR3 spans 15 amino acids. V shed 0 bases and J shed 2 bases, with 12 bases lying between them. The CDR3 loop reads CASSLGFQGTYEQYV. The DNA of the CDR3 is TGCGCCAGCAGCTTGGGTTTCCAGGGGACCTACGAGCAGTACGTC.

This rearrangement joins TRBV14 to TRBJ2-5; D is uncertain. This CDR3 has 14 residues. V was clipped by 3 bases and J by 8 bases, with 16 bases between them. The germline CDR1 and CDR2 sequences are SGHDN and FVKESK. The CDR3 DNA reads TGTGCCAGCAGCCATCCGGTCGTCGATCGTACCCAGTACTTC. Residues: CASSHPVVDRTQYF.

This rearrangement joins TRBV5-1 to TRBJ1-4, with D perhaps TRBD1 (6 bases). Trimming took 0 bases from V and 7 from J, leaving 19 bases between them. The CDR3 length is 17 residues. Germline-derived CDR1 and CDR2 are SGHRS and YFSETQ. The CDR3 sequence: CASSLEQGAGGGEKLFF. The CDR3 DNA is TGCGCCAGCAGCTTGGAACAGGGAGCGGGAGGTGGTGAAAAACTGTTTTTT.

The V gene is TRBV7-8, the J gene TRBJ1-5; TRBD1 is a possible D gene (5 bases). The V end was cut by 1 base, the J end by 1 base, with 14 bases between. The CDR3 runs to 17 residues. Germline V gives CDR1 SGHVS, CDR2 FQNEAQ. The chain's CDR3 is CASSLVGGGGSNQPQHF. CDR3 DNA: TGTGCCAGCAGCTTAGTGGGGGGGGGAGGCAGCAATCAGCCCCAGCATTTT.

The rearrangement uses TRBV19 and TRBJ2-7; 9 bases are shared with TRBD2. The CDR3 spans 14 residues. Losses at the gene ends were 3 bases for V and 7 bases for J; bases not matched to a gene: 7. Germline V gives CDR1 LNHDA, CDR2 SQIVND (reference sequence). The CDR3 sequence is CASSMTSGAGEQYF. The CDR3 DNA sequence: TGTGCCAGTAGTATGACTAGCGGAGCAGGTGAGCAGTACTTC.

V usage is TRBV28 and J usage is TRBJ2-2; TRBD2 is a possible D gene (5 bases). The length of the CDR3 is 14 residues. V lost 4 bases to trimming and J lost 9 bases, with 15 bases between them. Germline V gene lookup returns CDR1 MDHEN and CDR2 SYDVKM. CDR3 nucleotide sequence: TGTGCCAGCAGTTCCCGGGGTCAGCCGAGGGAGCTGTTTTTT. This sequence encodes CASSSRGQPRELFF.

The rearrangement joins TRBV4-1 to TRBJ2-7, with 9 bases fitting TRBD1. V was pared by 1 base and J by 0 bases, with 1 base of the junction left unmatched. Germline CDR1 is MGHRA and CDR2 is YSYEKL. The CDR3 loop spans 15 amino acids. The CDR3 here is CASSQGDRASYEQYF. Written as DNA, the CDR3 is TGCGCCAGCAGCCAAGGGGACAGGGCCTCCTACGAGCAGTACTTC.

Written as DNA, the CDR3 is TGTGCCTGGGCACTCCCGAGCTCTGGAAACACCATATATTTT. This translates into CAWALPSSGNTIYF. The V and J genes are TRBV30 and TRBJ1-3; no definite D call. The V and J ends lost 5 bases and 0 bases respectively, with 11 bases between them. This CDR3 is 14 amino acids long. Germline CDR1 GTSNPN, CDR2 SVGIG (reference sequence).